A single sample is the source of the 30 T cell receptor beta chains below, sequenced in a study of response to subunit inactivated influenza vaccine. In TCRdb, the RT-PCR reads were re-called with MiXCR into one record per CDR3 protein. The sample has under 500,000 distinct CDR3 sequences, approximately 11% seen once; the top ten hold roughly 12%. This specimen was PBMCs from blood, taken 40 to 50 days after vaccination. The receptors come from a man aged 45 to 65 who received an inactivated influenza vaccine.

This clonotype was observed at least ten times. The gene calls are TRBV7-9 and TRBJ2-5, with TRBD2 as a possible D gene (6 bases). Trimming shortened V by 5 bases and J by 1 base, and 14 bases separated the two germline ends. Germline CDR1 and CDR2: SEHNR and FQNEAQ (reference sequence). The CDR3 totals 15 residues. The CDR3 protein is CASSLSGTPQETQYF. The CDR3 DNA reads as TGTGCCAGCAGCCTTAGCGGTACGCCCCAAGAGACCCAGTACTTC.

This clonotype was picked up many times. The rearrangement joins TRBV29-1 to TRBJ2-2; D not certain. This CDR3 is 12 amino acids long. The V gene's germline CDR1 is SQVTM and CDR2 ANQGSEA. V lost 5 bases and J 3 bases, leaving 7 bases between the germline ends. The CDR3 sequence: CSVLADTGELFF. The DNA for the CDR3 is TGCAGCGTTTTAGCAGACACCGGGGAGCTGTTTTTT.

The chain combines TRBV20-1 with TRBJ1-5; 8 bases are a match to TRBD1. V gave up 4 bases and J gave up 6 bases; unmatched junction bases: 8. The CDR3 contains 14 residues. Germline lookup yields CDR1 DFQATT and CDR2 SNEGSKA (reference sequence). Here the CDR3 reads CSAMYQGAAQPQHF. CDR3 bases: TGCAGTGCTATGTACCAGGGGGCGGCTCAGCCCCAGCATTTT.

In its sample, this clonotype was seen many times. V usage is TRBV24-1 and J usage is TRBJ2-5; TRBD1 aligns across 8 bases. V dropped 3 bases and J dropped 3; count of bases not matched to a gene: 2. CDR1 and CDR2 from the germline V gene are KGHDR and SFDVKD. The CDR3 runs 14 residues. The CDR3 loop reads CATSDTTGEETQYF. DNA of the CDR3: TGTGCCACCAGTGATACGACAGGGGAAGAGACCCAGTACTTC.

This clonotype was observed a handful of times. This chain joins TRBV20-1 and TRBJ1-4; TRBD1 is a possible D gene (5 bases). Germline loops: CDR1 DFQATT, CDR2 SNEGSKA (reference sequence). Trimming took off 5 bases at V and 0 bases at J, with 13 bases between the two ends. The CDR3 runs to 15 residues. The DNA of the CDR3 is TGCAGTGCTCGAAAGACAGCTGCAACTAATGAAAAACTGTTTTTT. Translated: CSARKTAATNEKLFF.

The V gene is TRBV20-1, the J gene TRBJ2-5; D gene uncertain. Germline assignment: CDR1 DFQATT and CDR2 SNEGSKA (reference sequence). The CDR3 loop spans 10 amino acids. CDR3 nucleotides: TGCAGGGGGATAGGAGAGACCCAGTACTTC. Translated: CRGIGETQYF.

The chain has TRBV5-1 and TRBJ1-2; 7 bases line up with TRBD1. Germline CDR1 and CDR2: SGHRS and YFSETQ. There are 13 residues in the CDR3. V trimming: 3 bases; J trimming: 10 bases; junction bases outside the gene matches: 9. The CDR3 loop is CASSSTPTGTYTF. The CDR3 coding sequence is TGCGCCAGCAGCTCAACACCGACAGGGACCTACACCTTC.

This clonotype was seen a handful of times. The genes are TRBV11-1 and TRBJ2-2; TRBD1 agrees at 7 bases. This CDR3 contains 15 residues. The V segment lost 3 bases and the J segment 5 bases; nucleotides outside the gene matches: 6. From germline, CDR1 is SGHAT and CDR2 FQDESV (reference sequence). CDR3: CASSLSSTGTGELFF. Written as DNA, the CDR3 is TGTGCCAGCAGCTTGTCCTCGACAGGGACCGGGGAGCTGTTTTTT.

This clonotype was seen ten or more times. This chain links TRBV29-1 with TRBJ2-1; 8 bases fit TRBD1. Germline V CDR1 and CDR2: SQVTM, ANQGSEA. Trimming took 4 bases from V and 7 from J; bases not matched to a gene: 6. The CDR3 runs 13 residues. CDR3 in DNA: TGCAGCGTTGCTCGGACAGGGCGGAATGAGCAGTTCTTC. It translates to CSVARTGRNEQFF.

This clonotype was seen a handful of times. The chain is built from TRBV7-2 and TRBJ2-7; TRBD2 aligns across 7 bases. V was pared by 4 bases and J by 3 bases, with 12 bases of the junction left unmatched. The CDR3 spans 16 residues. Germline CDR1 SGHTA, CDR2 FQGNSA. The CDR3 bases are TGTGCCAGCAGCTATGGGAGGGACTGGACCTTCTACGAGCAGTACTTC. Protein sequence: CASSYGRDWTFYEQYF.

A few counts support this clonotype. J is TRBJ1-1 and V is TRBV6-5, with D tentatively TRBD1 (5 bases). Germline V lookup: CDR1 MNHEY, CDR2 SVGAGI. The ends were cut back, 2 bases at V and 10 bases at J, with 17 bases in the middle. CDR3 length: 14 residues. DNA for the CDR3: TGTGCCAGCAGTTACGCCACCGGACATGTTGGAGCTTTCTTT. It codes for CASSYATGHVGAFF.

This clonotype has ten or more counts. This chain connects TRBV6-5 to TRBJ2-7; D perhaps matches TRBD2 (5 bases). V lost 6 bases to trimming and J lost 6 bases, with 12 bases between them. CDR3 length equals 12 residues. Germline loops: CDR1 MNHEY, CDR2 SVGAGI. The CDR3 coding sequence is TGTGCCAGCAGGGGAGTGGGATCCGAGCAGTACTTC. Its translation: CASRGVGSEQYF.

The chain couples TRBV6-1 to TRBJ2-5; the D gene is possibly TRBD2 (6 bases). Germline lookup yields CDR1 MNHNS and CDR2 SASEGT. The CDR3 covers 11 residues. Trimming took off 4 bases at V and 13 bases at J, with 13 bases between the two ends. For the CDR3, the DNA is TGTGCCAGCAGTGTGGGAGGACCGGGGTACTTC. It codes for CASSVGGPGYF.

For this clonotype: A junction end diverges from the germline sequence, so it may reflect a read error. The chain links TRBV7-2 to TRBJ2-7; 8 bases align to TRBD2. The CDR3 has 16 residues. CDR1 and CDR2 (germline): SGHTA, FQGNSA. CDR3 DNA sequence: TGTGCCAGCAGCCTAGCGGGCTGGAGAAATTCACACGAGCAGTACTTC. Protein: CASSLAGWRNSHEQYF. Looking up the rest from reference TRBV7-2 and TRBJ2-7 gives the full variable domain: GAGVSQSPSNKVTEKGKDVELRCDPISGHTALYWYRQSLGQGLEFLIYFQGNSAPDKSGLPSDRFSAERTGGSVSTLTIQRTQQEDSAVYLCASSLAGWRNSHEQYFGPGTRLTVT.

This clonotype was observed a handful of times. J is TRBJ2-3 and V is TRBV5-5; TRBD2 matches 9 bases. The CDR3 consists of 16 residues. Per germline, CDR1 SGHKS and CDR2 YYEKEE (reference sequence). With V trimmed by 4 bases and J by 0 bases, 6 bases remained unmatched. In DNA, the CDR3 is TGTGCCAGCAGCCCCGGACTAGCGCTTAGCACAGATACGCAGTATTTT. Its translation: CASSPGLALSTDTQYF.

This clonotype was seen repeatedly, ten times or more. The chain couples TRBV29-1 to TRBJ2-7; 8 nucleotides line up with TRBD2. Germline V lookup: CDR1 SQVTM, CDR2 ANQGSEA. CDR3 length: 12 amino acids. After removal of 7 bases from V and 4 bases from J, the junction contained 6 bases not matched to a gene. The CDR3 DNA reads TGCAGCGCAGCGGGAGACGGGTACGAGCAGTACTTC. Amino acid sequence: CSAAGDGYEQYF.

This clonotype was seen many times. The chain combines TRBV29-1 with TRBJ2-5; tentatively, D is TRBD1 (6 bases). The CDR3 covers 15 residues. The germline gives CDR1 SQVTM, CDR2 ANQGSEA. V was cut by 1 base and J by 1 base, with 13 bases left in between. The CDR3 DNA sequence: TGCAGCGTTGAAGCCGGGACACTTTTCCAAGAGACCCAGTACTTC. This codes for CSVEAGTLFQETQYF.

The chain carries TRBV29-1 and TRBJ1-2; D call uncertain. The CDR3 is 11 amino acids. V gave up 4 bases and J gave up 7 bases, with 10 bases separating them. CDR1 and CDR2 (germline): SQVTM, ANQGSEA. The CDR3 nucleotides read TGCAGCGTTGGGGGTCTGGGTGGCTACACCTTC. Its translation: CSVGGLGGYTF.

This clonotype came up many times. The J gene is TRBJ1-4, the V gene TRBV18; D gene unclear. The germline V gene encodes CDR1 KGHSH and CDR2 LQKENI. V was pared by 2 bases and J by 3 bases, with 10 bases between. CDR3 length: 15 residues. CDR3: CASSPYGRANEKLFF. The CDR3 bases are TGTGCCAGCTCACCATACGGGAGGGCTAATGAAAAACTGTTTTTT.

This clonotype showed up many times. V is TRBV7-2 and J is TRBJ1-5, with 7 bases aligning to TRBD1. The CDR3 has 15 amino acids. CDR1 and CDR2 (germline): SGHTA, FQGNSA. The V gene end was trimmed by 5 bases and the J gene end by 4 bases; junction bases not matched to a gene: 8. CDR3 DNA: TGTGCCAGCAGCCCCGGGACAGATGGGAATCAGCCCCAGCATTTT. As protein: CASSPGTDGNQPQHF.

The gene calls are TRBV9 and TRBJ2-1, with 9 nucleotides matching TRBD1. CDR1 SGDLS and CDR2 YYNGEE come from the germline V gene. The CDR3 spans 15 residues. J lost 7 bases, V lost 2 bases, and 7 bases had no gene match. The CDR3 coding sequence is TGTGCCAGCAGCGTGGAGGGACAGGGTTTTAATGAGCAGTTCTTC. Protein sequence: CASSVEGQGFNEQFF.

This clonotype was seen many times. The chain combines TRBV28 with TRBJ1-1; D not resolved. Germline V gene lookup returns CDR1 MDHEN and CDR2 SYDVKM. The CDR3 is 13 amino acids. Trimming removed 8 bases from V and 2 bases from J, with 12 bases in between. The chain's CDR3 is CASHAGSNTEAFF. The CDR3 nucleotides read TGTGCCAGCCACGCGGGCTCCAACACTGAAGCTTTCTTT. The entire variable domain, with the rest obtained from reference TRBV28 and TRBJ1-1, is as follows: DVKVTQSSRYLVKRTGEKVFLECVQDMDHENMFWYRQDPGLGLRLIYFSYDVKMKEKGDIPEGYSVSREKKERFSLILESASTNQTSMYLCASHAGSNTEAFFGQGTRLTVV.

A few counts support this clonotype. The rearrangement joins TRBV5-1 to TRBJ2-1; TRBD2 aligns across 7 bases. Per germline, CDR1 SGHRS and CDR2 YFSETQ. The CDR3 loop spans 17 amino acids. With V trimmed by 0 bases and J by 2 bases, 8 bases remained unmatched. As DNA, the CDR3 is TGCGCCAGCAGCTTGGGGCGGCGGGGGAGCGCCTACAATGAGCAGTTCTTC. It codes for CASSLGRRGSAYNEQFF. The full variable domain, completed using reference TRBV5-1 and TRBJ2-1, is KAGVTQTPRYLIKTRGQQVTLSCSPISGHRSVSWYQQTPGQGLQFLFEYFSETQRNKGNFPGRFSGRQFSNSRSEMNVSTLELGDSALYLCASSLGRRGSAYNEQFFGPGTRLTVL.

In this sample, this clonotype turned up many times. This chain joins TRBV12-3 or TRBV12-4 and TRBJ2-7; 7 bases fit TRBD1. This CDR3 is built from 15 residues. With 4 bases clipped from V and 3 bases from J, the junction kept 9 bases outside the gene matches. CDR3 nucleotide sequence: TGTGCCAGCAGTTACCGTACAGGGGTTATCTACGAGCAGTACTTC. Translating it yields CASSYRTGVIYEQYF.

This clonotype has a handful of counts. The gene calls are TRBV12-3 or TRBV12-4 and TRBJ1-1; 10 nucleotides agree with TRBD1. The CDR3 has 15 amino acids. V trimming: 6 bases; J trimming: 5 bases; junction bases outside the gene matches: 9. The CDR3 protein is CASRRQGAQGTEAFF. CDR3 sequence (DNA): TGTGCCAGCAGACGACAGGGGGCCCAAGGGACTGAAGCTTTCTTT.

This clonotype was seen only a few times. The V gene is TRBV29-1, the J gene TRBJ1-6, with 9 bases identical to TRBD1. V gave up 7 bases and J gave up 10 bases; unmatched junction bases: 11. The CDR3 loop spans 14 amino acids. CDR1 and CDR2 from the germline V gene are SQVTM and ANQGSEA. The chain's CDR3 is CSATTGTGNSPLHF. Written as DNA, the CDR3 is TGCAGCGCTACAACCGGGACAGGGAACTCACCCCTCCACTTT.

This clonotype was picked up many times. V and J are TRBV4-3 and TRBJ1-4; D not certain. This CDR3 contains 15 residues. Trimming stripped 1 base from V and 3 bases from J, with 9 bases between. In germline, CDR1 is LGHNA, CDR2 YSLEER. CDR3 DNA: TGCGCCAGCAGCCAAGTGTACAGTTCTAATGAAAAACTGTTTTTT. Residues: CASSQVYSSNEKLFF.

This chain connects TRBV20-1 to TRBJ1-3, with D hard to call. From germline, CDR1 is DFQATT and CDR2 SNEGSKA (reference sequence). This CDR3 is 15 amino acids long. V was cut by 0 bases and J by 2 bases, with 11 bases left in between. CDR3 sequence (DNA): TGCAGTGCTAGAGATCCCCGGGGTCCTGGAAACACCATATATTTT. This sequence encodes CSARDPRGPGNTIYF.

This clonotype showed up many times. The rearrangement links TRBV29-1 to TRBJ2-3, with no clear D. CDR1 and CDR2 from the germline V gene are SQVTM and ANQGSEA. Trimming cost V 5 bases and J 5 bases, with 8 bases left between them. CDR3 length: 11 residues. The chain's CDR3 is CSVSEVDTQYF. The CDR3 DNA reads TGCAGCGTTTCCGAGGTAGATACGCAGTATTTT.

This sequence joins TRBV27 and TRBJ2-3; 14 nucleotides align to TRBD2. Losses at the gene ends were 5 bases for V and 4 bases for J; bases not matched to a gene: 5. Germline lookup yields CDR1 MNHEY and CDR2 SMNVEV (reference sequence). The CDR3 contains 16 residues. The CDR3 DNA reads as TGTGCCAGCAGTCCAGGGACTAGCGGGAGATCAGATACGCAGTATTTT. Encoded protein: CASSPGTSGRSDTQYF.